The 29 T cell receptor beta chains reported below all come from one sample, sequenced in a study of CD8 T cells in Susac syndrome. Roughly 0.45 to 1 ug RNA was reverse transcribed with random hexamers. TCRdb recomputed calls from the immunoSEQ multiplex PCR reads with MiXCR, one row per CDR3 protein. The sample includes approximately 280,000 distinct CDR3 sequences, around 84% seen only once; the top ten take around 0.12%. The material sequenced was CD8+ T cells from PBMCs. These receptor sequences come from a human donor with multiple sclerosis.

This clonotype was counted between two and nine times. The DNA for the CDR3 is TGTGCCAGCAGTTACGCGGACAGCTCCTACGAGCAGTACTTC. Translation: CASSYADSSYEQYF. This sequence joins TRBV6-5 and TRBJ2-7, with a possible D match to TRBD1 (6 bases). Trimming removed 2 bases from V and 0 bases from J, with 8 bases in between. Germline values: CDR1 MNHEY, CDR2 SVGAGI. The CDR3 is 14 residues long.

The CDR3 bases are TGTGCCAGCAGTTTATCGGCGGGAGAGAGGGCGAGGGAGCAGTTCTTC. Amino acids: CASSLSAGERAREQFF. The chain recombines TRBV27 with TRBJ2-1, with TRBD2 matching over 7 bases. This CDR3 contains 16 residues. The V segment lost 0 bases and the J segment 10 bases; nucleotides outside the gene matches: 12. Germline CDR1 and CDR2: MNHEY and SMNVEV (reference sequence).

The chain joins TRBV7-8 to TRBJ2-1, with D perhaps assigned TRBD1 or TRBD2 (7 bases each). The CDR3 extends over 14 amino acids. The germline V gene encodes CDR1 SGHVS and CDR2 FQNEAQ. V gave up 7 bases and J gave up 6 bases, with 16 bases separating them. CDR3 residues: CASTQGGEANEQFF. In DNA, the CDR3 is TGTGCCAGCACCCAGGGGGGGGAGGCCAATGAGCAGTTCTTC.

The genes are TRBV27 and TRBJ1-5; D ambiguous. The V and J ends lost 3 bases and 0 bases respectively, with 9 bases between them. Germline V gene sequence: CDR1 MNHEY, CDR2 SMNVEV (reference sequence). The CDR3 extends over 15 amino acids. CDR3 coding DNA: TGTGCCAGCAGTTTGGGAACATATAGCAATCAGCCCCAGCATTTT. Translated: CASSLGTYSNQPQHF.

The V call is TRBV27, the J call TRBJ2-7, with 11 bases that match TRBD2. Germline-derived CDR1 and CDR2 are MNHEY and SMNVEV (reference sequence). V lost 3 bases and J lost 3; bases outside the gene matches: 10. The CDR3 covers 17 residues. The CDR3 coding sequence is TGTGCCAGCAGTTTTAGGAAGACTAGCGGGATTTACTACGAGCAGTACTTC. Its translation: CASSFRKTSGIYYEQYF.

V gene TRBV16 combines with J gene TRBJ1-4; D not certain. The V end was cut by 3 bases, the J end by 7 bases, with 18 bases between. This CDR3 region has 16 residues. Looked up from germline, CDR1 is KGHSY and CDR2 is FQNENV. The chain's CDR3 is CASSHGQDREGEKLFF. The CDR3 coding sequence is TGTGCCAGCAGCCATGGTCAAGACCGGGAAGGTGAAAAACTGTTTTTT.

The rearrangement joins TRBV6-1 to TRBJ1-1; 8 bases line up with TRBD1. The CDR3 sequence is 13 residues long. Losses at the gene ends were 6 bases for V and 11 bases for J; bases not matched to a gene: 11. Germline V gene sequence: CDR1 MNHNS, CDR2 SASEGT. The CDR3 DNA reads TGTGCCAGCAGCAAGGAGCAGGGGGCTAAGGCTTTCTTT. The encoded protein is CASSKEQGAKAFF.

The chain is built from TRBV7-9 and TRBJ2-1; a possible D gene is TRBD2 (6 bases). The CDR3 totals 13 residues. The germline CDR1 and CDR2 sequences are SEHNR and FQNEAQ (reference sequence). Trimming took 5 bases from V and 7 from J, leaving 12 bases between them. CDR3 sequence: CASSVLARNEQFF. CDR3 nucleotide sequence: TGTGCCAGCAGCGTCCTAGCGCGGAATGAGCAGTTCTTC.

This clonotype was recorded once. The chain recombines TRBV7-3 with TRBJ2-5; 7 bases align to TRBD2. Germline CDR1 is SGHTA and CDR2 is FQGTGA. The CDR3 spans 14 residues. J was trimmed by 1 base and V by 5 bases; bases with no gene match: 4. The CDR3 loop reads CASSPSGTQETQYF. The CDR3 DNA follows: TGTGCCAGCAGCCCTAGCGGCACCCAAGAGACCCAGTACTTC. The variable domain in full, completed from reference TRBV7-3 and TRBJ2-5, reads GAGVSQTPSNKVTEKGKYVELRCDPISGHTALYWYRQSLGQGPEFLIYFQGTGAADDSGLPNDRFFAVRPEGSVSTLKIQRTERGDSAVYLCASSPSGTQETQYFGPGTRLLVL.

V is TRBV9 and J is TRBJ2-2, with 8 bases matching TRBD2. Germline V gene data show CDR1 as SGDLS and CDR2 as YYNGEE. The CDR3 spans 15 residues. The V and J ends lost 0 bases and 4 bases, in that order; junction bases with no gene match: 2. The CDR3 is CASSVGGTSTGELFF. The CDR3 nucleotides read TGTGCCAGCAGCGTAGGGGGGACTAGCACCGGGGAGCTGTTTTTT.

The rearrangement links TRBV28 to TRBJ1-5; 11 nucleotides align to TRBD1. Germline CDR1 and CDR2: MDHEN and SYDVKM. This CDR3 comprises 16 residues. Losses at the gene ends were 4 bases for V and 7 bases for J; bases not matched to a gene: 9. The CDR3 DNA reads TGTGCCAGCAGTTCCCCTTGGGACAGGGGGAGACAGCCCCAGCATTTT. This codes for CASSSPWDRGRQPQHF.

The chain carries TRBV20-1 and TRBJ2-1; TRBD2 might be the D (5 bases). Between the trimmed V and J ends, which lost 5 bases and 2 bases, there was a span of 16 bases. There are 15 residues in the CDR3. The V gene's germline CDR1 is DFQATT and CDR2 SNEGSKA (reference sequence). CDR3 nucleotides: TGCAGTGCTGTCGCCCCGGAGCGGACCTACAATGAGCAGTTCTTC. Translated: CSAVAPERTYNEQFF.

The V and J genes are TRBV5-4 and TRBJ1-5; D gene uncertain. CDR1 and CDR2 from the germline V gene are SGHNT and YYREEE (reference sequence). V lost 1 base, J lost 7 bases, and 12 bases lay in between. The CDR3 runs to 14 residues. Here the CDR3 DNA reads TGTGCCAGCAGCTTGAGTGAGGGTGGGCAGCCCCAGCATTTT. It codes for CASSLSEGGQPQHF.

The chain employs TRBV6-1 and TRBJ2-5, with 11 nucleotides matching TRBD2. The CDR3 is 15 amino acids. V shed 8 bases and J 0 bases; nucleotides not matched to a gene: 5. The germline V gene encodes CDR1 MNHNS and CDR2 SASEGT. For the CDR3, the DNA is TGTGCCAGCCGCCAACTAGCGGGAGACCAAGAGACCCAGTACTTC. It encodes CASRQLAGDQETQYF.

The chain is built from TRBV24-1 and TRBJ2-5; TRBD1 matches 7 bases. The CDR3 runs to 14 residues. The ends lost 4 bases at V and 5 bases at J; junction bases unmatched: 6. From germline, CDR1 is KGHDR and CDR2 SFDVKD. DNA of the CDR3: TGTGCCACCAGTGAAACAGGGGCTGGGGAGACCCAGTACTTC. Translation gives CATSETGAGETQYF.

This chain uses TRBV4-1 with TRBJ2-1; 10 nucleotides align to TRBD1. CDR3 length: 21 residues. Germline V CDR1 and CDR2: MGHRA, YSYEKL. The V and J ends lost 0 bases and 2 bases, in that order; junction bases with no gene match: 16. The CDR3 loop is CASSQDLGDRGSKRAYNEQFF. CDR3 coding DNA: TGCGCCAGCAGCCAAGATCTTGGGGACAGGGGCTCTAAGAGGGCCTACAATGAGCAGTTCTTC.

The chain recombines TRBV5-4 with TRBJ2-6; D is perhaps TRBD1 or TRBD2 (6 bases each). CDR1 and CDR2 (germline): SGHNT, YYREEE (reference sequence). The CDR3 extends over 20 amino acids. With 0 bases removed from V and 0 bases from J, the gap between germline ends came to 19 bases. In DNA form, the CDR3 reads TGTGCCAGCAGCTTGGTTCGGGGGAAGGGGGGTATCTCTGGGGCCAACGTCCTGACTTTC. Its translation is CASSLVRGKGGISGANVLTF.

This rearrangement joins TRBV27 to TRBJ1-5, with a weak D call TRBD1 (6 bases). Germline CDR1 MNHEY, CDR2 SMNVEV (reference sequence). V was clipped by 8 bases and J by 10 bases, with 21 bases between them. The CDR3 consists of 14 residues. The CDR3 bases are TGTGCCAGCGGGGAGGGGGGGCCCTACCGTCCCCAGCATTTT. This codes for CASGEGGPYRPQHF.

J is TRBJ2-5 and V is TRBV24-1; 10 bases line up with TRBD1. V was pared by 6 bases and J by 4 bases, with 7 bases of the junction left unmatched. The CDR3 covers 15 residues. Germline V lookup: CDR1 KGHDR, CDR2 SFDVKD. The CDR3 reads CATSPRTGGGETQYF. The DNA for the CDR3 is TGTGCCACCAGTCCCAGGACAGGGGGGGGAGAGACCCAGTACTTC.

The chain is built from TRBV9 and TRBJ2-7; possible D gene TRBD2, 6 bases. V was cut by 6 bases and J by 5 bases, with 21 bases left in between. Germline-derived CDR1 and CDR2 are SGDLS and YYNGEE. The CDR3 is 15 residues long. In DNA, the CDR3 is TGTGCCAGCAACCGGGGCTCGGGTCTAGCGCACGAGCAGTACTTC. Protein sequence: CASNRGSGLAHEQYF.

The J gene is TRBJ2-7, the V gene TRBV11-2, with 9 positions matching TRBD1. Per germline, CDR1 SGHAT and CDR2 FQNNGV. The J segment lost 3 bases and the V segment lost 4 bases, leaving 7 bases of the junction unmatched. The CDR3 has 15 residues. The CDR3 sequence is CASSSQGAMIYEQYF. The CDR3 nucleotides are TGTGCCAGCAGCTCACAGGGGGCGATGATCTACGAGCAGTACTTC.

This sequence joins TRBV14 and TRBJ2-7, with D uncertain. The CDR3 is 15 amino acids. From germline, CDR1 is SGHDN and CDR2 FVKESK. The germline V and J ends were trimmed by 3 bases and 1 base, with 13 bases remaining between them. The CDR3 nucleotides are TGTGCCAGCAGCCAGGTTCACGACTGGTCCTACGAGCAGTACTTC. It yields the protein CASSQVHDWSYEQYF. The variable domain in full, completed from reference TRBV14 and TRBJ2-7, reads EAGVTQFPSHSVIEKGQTVTLRCDPISGHDNLYWYRRVMGKEIKFLLHFVKESKQDESGMPNNRFLAERTGGTYSTLKVQPAELEDSGVYFCASSQVHDWSYEQYFGPGTRLTVT.

This sequence joins TRBV11-2 and TRBJ2-1, with a possible D match to TRBD2 (6 bases). The germline CDR1 and CDR2 sequences are SGHAT and FQNNGV. V was trimmed by 6 bases and J by 1 base, leaving 19 bases between them. The CDR3 length is 17 residues. This chain's CDR3 is CASRIGTGLGSYNEQFF. The DNA of the CDR3 is TGTGCCAGCAGAATTGGGACTGGCTTGGGGTCCTACAATGAGCAGTTCTTC.

V and J are TRBV28 and TRBJ2-5; D might be TRBD1 (6 bases). The CDR3 extends over 17 amino acids. Between the trimmed V and J ends, which lost 3 bases and 2 bases, there was a span of 19 bases. Germline lookup yields CDR1 MDHEN and CDR2 SYDVKM. The CDR3 region is CASSFDGQLMDQETQYF. In DNA, the CDR3 is TGTGCCAGCAGTTTCGACGGACAGTTAATGGATCAAGAGACCCAGTACTTC.

V and J are TRBV30 and TRBJ2-2; no firm D call. This CDR3 contains 11 residues. The germline V gene encodes CDR1 GTSNPN and CDR2 SVGIG (reference sequence). Trimming shortened V by 3 bases and J by 2 bases, and 1 base separated the two germline ends. CDR3 sequence reads: CAWRNTGELFF. The CDR3 nucleotides are TGTGCCTGGAGAAACACCGGGGAGCTGTTTTTT.

This chain uses TRBV11-2 with TRBJ2-7; TRBD1 is a possible D gene (5 bases). Trimming pared 2 bases from V and 2 bases from J, leaving 7 bases between. The V gene's germline CDR1 is SGHAT and CDR2 FQNNGV. The CDR3 spans 13 residues. CDR3 nucleotide sequence: TGTGCCAGCAGCTTAAGACAGCCCTACGAGCAGTACTTC. As protein: CASSLRQPYEQYF.

This clonotype was found once. CDR3 in DNA: TGTGCCAGCAGTTTAGACCCCGACAGGGGGCCCTCCTACGAGCAGTACTTC. Its protein product is CASSLDPDRGPSYEQYF. This chain uses TRBV28 with TRBJ2-7; 10 nucleotides match TRBD1. There are 17 residues in the CDR3. The germline gives CDR1 MDHEN, CDR2 SYDVKM. V lost 2 bases and J lost 0; bases outside the gene matches: 7.

The V gene is TRBV28, the J gene TRBJ2-7, with a tentative D call TRBD1 (6 bases). The CDR3 length is 16 residues. The V gene lost 3 bases and the J gene lost 1 base, with 16 bases spanning the gap. CDR1 and CDR2 (germline): MDHEN, SYDVKM. The CDR3 nucleotides read TGTGCCAGCAGTTTCGGCTACAGGGCTGTTTCCTACGAGCAGTACTTC. Its translation is CASSFGYRAVSYEQYF.

The gene calls are TRBV10-3 and TRBJ1-3; D gene unclear. The germline V and J ends were trimmed by 2 bases and 0 bases, with 2 bases remaining between them. The CDR3 contains 13 residues. The germline V gene encodes CDR1 ENHRY and CDR2 SYGVKD. The CDR3 here is CAISEGSGNTIYF. CDR3 DNA sequence: TGTGCCATCAGTGAGGGCTCTGGAAACACCATATATTTT.